This record concerns one T cell receptor beta chain sequence. Antigen unknown. This entry comes from a study of T cell responses to AZD1222 COVID-19 vaccine. Libraries were prepared by immunoSEQ multiplex PCR; TCRdb keeps only in-frame clonotypes and omits some of them. The table shows some 130,000 clones, with 65% to 90% occurring only once. Study findings and constraints: Unmutated variant regions reportedly attract nearly half of all spike-specific TCRs. It was only after the peak T cell response that any repertoires were sampled. Spike-specific TCRs gained breadth and depth after people received two AZD1222 doses.

Germline assignment: CDR1 SEHNR and CDR2 FQNEAQ (reference sequence). The CDR3 totals 12 residues. The germline V and J ends were trimmed by 5 bases and 12 bases, with 14 bases remaining between them. This clonotype originated in an adult in good health. The V call is TRBV7-9, the J call TRBJ2-1; possibly TRBD1 for D (6 bases). The input for sequencing was peripheral blood, taken on day 0 of AZD1222 vaccination. The CDR3 nucleotides read TGTGCCAGCAGCCCTACAGGGTATACGCAGTTCTTC. Residues: CASSPTGYTQFF. Combining the CDR3 with reference TRBV7-9 and TRBJ2-1 gives the whole variable domain DTGVSQNPRHKITKRGQNVTFRCDPISEHNRLYWYRQTLGQGPEFLTYFQNEAQLEKSRLLSDRFSAERPKGSFSTLEIQRTEQGDSAMYLCASSPTGYTQFFGPGTRLTVL.